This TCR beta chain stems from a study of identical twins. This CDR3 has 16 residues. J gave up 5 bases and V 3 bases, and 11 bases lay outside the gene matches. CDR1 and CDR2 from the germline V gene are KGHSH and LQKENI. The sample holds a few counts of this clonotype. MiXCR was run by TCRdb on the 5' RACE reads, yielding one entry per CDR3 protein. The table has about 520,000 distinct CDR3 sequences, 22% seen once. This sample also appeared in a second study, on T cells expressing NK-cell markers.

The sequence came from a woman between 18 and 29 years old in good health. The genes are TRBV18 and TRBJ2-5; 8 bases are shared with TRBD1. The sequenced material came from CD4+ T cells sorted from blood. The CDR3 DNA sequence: TGTGCCAGCTCACCTCTGTTTGGACAGGGCGGGGAGACCCAGTACTTC. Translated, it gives CASSPLFGQGGETQYF.